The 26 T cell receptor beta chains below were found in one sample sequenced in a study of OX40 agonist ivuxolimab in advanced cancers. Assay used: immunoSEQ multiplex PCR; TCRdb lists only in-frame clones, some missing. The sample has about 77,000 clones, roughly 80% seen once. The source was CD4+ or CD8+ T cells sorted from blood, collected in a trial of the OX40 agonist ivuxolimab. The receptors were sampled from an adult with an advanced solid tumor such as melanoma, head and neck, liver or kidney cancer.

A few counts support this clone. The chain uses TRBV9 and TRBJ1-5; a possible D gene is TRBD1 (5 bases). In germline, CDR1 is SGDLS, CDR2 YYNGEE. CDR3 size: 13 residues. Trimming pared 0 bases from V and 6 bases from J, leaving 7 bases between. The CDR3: CASSVDQGQPQHF. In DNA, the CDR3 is TGTGCCAGCAGCGTAGATCAGGGTCAGCCCCAGCATTTT.

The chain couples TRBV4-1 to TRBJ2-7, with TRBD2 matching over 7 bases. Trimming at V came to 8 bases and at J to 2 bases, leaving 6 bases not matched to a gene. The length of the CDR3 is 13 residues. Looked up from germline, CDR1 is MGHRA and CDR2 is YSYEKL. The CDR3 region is CASRGTKTYEQYF. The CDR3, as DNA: TGCGCCAGCCGGGGGACTAAGACCTACGAGCAGTACTTC.

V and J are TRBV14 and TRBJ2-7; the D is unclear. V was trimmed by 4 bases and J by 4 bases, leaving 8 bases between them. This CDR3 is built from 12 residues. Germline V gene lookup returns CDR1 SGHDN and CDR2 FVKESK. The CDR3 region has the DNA TGTGCCAGCAGCCTCATCGGGTACGAGCAGTACTTC. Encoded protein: CASSLIGYEQYF.

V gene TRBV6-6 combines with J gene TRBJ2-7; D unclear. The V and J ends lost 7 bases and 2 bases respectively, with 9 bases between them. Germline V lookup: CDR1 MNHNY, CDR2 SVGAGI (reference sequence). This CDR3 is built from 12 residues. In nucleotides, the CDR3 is TGTGCCAGCATGGGCGAGCCCTACGAGCAGTACTTC. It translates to CASMGEPYEQYF.

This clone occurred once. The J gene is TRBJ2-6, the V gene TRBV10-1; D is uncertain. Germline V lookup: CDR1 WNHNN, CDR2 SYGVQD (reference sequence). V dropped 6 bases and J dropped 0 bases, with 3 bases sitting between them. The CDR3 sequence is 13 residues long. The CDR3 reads CASSSSGANVLTF. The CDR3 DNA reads TGCGCCAGCAGCAGCTCTGGGGCCAACGTCCTGACTTTC.

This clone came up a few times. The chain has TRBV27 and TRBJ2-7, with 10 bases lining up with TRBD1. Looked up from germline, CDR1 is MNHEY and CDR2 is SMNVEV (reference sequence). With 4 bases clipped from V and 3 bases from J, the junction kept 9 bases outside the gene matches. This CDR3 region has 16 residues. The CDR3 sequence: CASSSFRGQGNYEQYF. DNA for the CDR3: TGTGCCAGCAGTTCGTTTAGGGGACAGGGGAACTACGAGCAGTACTTC.

The CDR3 here is CASSSPTGEVGGYTF. CDR3 nucleotides: TGTGCCAGCAGCTCACCGACAGGGGAGGTTGGGGGCTACACCTTC. V gene TRBV7-9 combines with J gene TRBJ1-2; 8 bases match TRBD1. This CDR3 spans 15 amino acids. Trimming took 4 bases from V and 8 from J; bases not matched to a gene: 12. Germline V lookup: CDR1 SEHNR, CDR2 FQNEAQ (reference sequence).

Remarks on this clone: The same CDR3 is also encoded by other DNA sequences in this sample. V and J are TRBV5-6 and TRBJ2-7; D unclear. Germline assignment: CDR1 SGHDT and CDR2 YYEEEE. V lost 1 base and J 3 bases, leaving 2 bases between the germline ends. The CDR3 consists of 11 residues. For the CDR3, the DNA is TGTGCCAGCAGCTTGAACTACGAGCAGTACTTC. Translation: CASSLNYEQYF.

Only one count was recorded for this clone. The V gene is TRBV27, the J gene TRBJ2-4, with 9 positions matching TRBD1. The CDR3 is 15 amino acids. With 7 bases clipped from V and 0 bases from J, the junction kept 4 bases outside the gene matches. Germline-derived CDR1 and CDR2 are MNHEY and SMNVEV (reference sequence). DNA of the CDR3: TGTGCCAGCATTGGGACAGGGCTAGCCAAAAACATTCAGTACTTC. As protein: CASIGTGLAKNIQYF.

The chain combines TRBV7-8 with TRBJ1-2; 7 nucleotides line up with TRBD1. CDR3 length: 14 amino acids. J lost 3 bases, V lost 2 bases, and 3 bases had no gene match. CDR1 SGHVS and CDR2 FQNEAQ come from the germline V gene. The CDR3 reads CASSLQGGDYGYTF. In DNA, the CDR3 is TGTGCCAGCAGCTTACAGGGGGGAGACTATGGCTACACCTTC.

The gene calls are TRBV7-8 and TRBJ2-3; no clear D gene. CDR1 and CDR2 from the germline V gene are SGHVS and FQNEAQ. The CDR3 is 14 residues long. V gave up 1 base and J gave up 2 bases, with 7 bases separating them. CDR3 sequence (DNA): TGTGCCAGCAGCTTAGGCGCAAACACAGATACGCAGTATTTT. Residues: CASSLGANTDTQYF.

The CDR3, as DNA: TGTGCCAGCAGCGTAGCTACTTGGGAGGGGAACACTGAAGCTTTCTTT. This translates into CASSVATWEGNTEAFF. J is TRBJ1-1 and V is TRBV9, with D unclear. Trimming stripped 0 bases from V and 1 base from J, with 13 bases between. Germline V gives CDR1 SGDLS, CDR2 YYNGEE. This CDR3 has 16 residues.

The CDR3 DNA reads TGTGCCAGCAGCTTGGATGTTGGGGGGGAGCCCCAGCATTTT. Its translation is CASSLDVGGEPQHF. J is TRBJ1-5 and V is TRBV5-4; possibly TRBD1 for D (5 bases). Germline lookup yields CDR1 SGHNT and CDR2 YYREEE (reference sequence). The CDR3 contains 14 residues. V lost 0 bases, J lost 8 bases, and 12 bases lay in between. The full variable domain, rest sourced from reference TRBV5-4 and TRBJ1-5, is ETGVTQSPTHLIKTRGQQVTLRCSSQSGHNTVSWYQQALGQGPQFIFQYYREEENGRGNFPPRFSGLQFPNYSSELNVNALELDDSALYLCASSLDVGGEPQHFGDGTRLSIL.

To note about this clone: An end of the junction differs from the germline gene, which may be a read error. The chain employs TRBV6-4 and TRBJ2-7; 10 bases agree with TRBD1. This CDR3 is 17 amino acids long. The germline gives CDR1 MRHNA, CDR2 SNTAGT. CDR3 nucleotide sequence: TGTGCCAGCAGTTACTCGACCAGCGGGACAGGGGTCCACGAGCAGTACTTC. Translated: CASSYSTSGTGVHEQYF.

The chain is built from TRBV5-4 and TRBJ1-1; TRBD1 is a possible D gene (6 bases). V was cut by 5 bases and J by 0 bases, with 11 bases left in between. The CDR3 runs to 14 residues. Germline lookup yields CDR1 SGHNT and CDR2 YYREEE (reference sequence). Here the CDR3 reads CASREGGMNTEAFF. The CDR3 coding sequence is TGTGCCAGCAGGGAGGGGGGTATGAACACTGAAGCTTTCTTT.

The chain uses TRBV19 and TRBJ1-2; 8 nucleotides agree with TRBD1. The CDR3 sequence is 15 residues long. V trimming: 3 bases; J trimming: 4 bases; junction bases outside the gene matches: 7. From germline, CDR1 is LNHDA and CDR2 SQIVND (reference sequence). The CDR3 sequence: CASSMAGGASYGYTF. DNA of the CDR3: TGTGCCAGTAGTATGGCAGGGGGCGCAAGCTATGGCTACACCTTC.

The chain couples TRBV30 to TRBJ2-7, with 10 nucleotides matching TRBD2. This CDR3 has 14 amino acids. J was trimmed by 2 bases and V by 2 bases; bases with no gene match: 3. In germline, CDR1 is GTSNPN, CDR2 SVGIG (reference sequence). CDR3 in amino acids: CAWSSAGGPYEQYF. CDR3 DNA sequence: TGTGCCTGGAGTTCAGCGGGAGGGCCCTACGAGCAGTACTTC. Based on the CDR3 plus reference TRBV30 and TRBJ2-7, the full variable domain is SQTIHQWPATLVQPVGSPLSLECTVEGTSNPNLYWYRQAAGRGLQLLFYSVGIGQISSEVPQNLSASRPQDRQFILSSKKLLLSDSGFYLCAWSSAGGPYEQYFGPGTRLTVT.

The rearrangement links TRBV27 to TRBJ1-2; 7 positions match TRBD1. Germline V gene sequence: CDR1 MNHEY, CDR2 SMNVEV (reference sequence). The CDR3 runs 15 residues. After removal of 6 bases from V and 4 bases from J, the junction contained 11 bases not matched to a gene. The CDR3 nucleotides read TGTGCCAGCAGGCTAAGGACAGGTGGAGGCTATGGCTACACCTTC. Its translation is CASRLRTGGGYGYTF.

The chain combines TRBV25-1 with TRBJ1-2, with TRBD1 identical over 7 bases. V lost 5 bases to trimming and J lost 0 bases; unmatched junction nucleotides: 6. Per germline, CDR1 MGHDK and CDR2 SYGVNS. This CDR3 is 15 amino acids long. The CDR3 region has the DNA TGTGCCAGCAGTCCGAGGACAGGTTCTAACTATGGCTACACCTTC. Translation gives CASSPRTGSNYGYTF.

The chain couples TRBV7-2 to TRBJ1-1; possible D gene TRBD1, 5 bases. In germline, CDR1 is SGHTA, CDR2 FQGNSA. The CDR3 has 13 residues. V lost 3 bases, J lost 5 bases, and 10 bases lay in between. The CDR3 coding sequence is TGTGCCAGCAGCTTGGAGGGGCCGACTGAAGCTTTCTTT. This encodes CASSLEGPTEAFF.

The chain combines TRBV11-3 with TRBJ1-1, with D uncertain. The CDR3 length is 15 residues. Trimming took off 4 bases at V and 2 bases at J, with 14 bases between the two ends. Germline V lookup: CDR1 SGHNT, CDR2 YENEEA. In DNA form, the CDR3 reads TGTGCCAGCAGCTACGAAGCCGGGGATAACACTGAAGCTTTCTTT. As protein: CASSYEAGDNTEAFF.

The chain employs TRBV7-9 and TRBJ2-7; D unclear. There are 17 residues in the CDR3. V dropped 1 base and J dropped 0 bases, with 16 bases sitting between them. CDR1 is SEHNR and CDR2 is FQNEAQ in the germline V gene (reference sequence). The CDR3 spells CASSLDQWGQLSYEQYF. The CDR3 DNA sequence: TGTGCCAGCAGCTTAGATCAGTGGGGTCAGCTCTCCTACGAGCAGTACTTC.

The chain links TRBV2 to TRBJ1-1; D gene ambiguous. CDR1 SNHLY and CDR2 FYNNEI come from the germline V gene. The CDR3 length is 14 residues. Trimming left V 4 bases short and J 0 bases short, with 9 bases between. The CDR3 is CASSVQSLNTEAFF. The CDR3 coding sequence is TGTGCCAGCAGTGTTCAATCTCTGAACACTGAAGCTTTCTTT.

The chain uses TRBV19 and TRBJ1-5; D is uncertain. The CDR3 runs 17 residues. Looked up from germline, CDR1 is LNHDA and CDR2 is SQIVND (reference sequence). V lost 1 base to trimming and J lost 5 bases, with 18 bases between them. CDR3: CASSIAHRTTWDQPQHF. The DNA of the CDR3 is TGTGCCAGTAGTATAGCCCACCGAACCACGTGGGATCAGCCCCAGCATTTT. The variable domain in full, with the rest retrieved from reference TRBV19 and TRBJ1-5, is DGGITQSPKYLFRKEGQNVTLSCEQNLNHDAMYWYRQDPGQGLRLIYYSQIVNDFQKGDIAEGYSVSREKKESFPLTVTSAQKNPTAFYLCASSIAHRTTWDQPQHFGDGTRLSIL.

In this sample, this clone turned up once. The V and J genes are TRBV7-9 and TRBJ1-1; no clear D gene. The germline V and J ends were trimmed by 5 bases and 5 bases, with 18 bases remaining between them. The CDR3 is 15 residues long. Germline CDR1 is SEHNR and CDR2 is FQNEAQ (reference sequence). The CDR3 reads CASSPLRGKKTEAFF. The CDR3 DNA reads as TGTGCCAGCAGCCCCCTTCGAGGGAAGAAGACTGAAGCTTTCTTT.

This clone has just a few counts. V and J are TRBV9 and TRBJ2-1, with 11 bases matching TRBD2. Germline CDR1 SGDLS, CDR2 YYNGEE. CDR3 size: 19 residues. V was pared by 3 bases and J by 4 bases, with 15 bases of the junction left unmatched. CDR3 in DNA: TGTGCCAGCAGCGCCGACTTAGCGGGAGGGTACACTCGATACAATGAGCAGTTCTTC. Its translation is CASSADLAGGYTRYNEQFF.